This TCR beta chain is from a study of blood T cells in healthy people across ages. The sample holds a few counts of this clonotype. What it recognizes is unknown. General study findings and limits: TCR beta diversity was tightly associated with the proportion of naive T cells. Estimates of total diversity, which came from one million sequenced T cells, were considered to be underestimates.

The junction had 4 bases not matched to a gene; V was cut back by 5 bases and J by 3 bases. In germline, CDR1 is SGHTA, CDR2 FQGNSA. The CDR3 runs 14 residues. The use of a sample-barcoded 5' primer and a J-beta primer mix characterized a second PCR of about 6 to 11 cycles. The template-switch adaptor was a 5' adaptor with 12 random nucleotides. It tagged each cDNA molecule. A single record per CDR3 protein comes from TCRdb applying MiXCR to the 5' RACE reads. The sample shows about 780,000 distinct CDR3 sequences, 35% to 60% of them seen only once. The material sequenced was blood. The receptor comes from an elderly man in good health. The chain combines TRBV7-2 with TRBJ2-7, with 10 bases that match TRBD2. The DNA for the CDR3 is TGTGCCAGCAGCCAACTAGCGGGAATCTACGAGCAGTACTTC. Translating gives CASSQLAGIYEQYF.